This T cell receptor (beta chain) was identified during a study of blood T cell repertoires in COVID-19. Overall study context: Acute and convalescent COVID-19 samples came from the United States, Italy and Spain. PBMCs, B-cell-depleted T cells, or T cells were the source of the cDNA or gDNA that made up the material.

Germline V gene sequence: CDR1 LGHDT, CDR2 YNNKEL (reference sequence). V gave up 4 bases and J gave up 11 bases, with 17 bases separating them. The CDR3 has 13 amino acids. In the source study's methods: It was from reference gene primer amplification that nucleated cell counts were estimated. TCRdb's table, derived via immunoSEQ multiplex PCR, lists solely in-frame clones and lacks some. The V and J calls and clone size are taken from that table; D and trimming were inferred from the DNA. Of over 150,000 clones listed, over 80% are singletons. The J gene is TRBJ1-1, the V gene TRBV3-1 (or the pseudogene TRBV3-2); TRBD1 might be the D (6 bases). The sequenced material came from peripheral blood. This TCR derives from a woman aged 55-69 years who had recovered from COVID-19. This CDR3 reads CASSRGTTQGAFF. The CDR3 nucleotides read TGTGCCAGCAGCCGTGGGACAACCCAAGGGGCTTTCTTT.